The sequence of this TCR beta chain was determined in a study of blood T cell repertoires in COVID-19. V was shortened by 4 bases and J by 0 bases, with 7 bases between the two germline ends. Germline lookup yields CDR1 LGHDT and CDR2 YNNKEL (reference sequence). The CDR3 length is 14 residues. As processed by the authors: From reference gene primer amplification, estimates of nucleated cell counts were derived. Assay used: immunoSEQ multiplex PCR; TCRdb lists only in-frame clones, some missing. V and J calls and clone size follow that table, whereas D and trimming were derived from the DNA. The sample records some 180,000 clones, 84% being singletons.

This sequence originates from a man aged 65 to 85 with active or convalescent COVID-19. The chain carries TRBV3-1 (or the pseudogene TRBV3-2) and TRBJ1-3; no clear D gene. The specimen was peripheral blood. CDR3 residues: CASSPSHSGNTIYF. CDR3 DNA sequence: TGTGCCAGCAGCCCCAGTCACTCTGGAAACACCATATATTTT.